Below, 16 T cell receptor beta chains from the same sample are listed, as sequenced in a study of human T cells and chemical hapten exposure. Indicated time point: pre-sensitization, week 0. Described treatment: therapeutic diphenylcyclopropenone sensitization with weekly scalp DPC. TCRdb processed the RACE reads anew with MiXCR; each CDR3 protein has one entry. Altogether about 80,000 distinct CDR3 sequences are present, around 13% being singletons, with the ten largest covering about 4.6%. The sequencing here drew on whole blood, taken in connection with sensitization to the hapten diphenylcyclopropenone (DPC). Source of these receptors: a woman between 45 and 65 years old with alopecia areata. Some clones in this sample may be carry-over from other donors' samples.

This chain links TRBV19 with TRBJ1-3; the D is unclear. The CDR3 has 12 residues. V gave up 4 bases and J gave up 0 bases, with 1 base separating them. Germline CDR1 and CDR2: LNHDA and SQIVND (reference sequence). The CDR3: CASSTSGNTIYF. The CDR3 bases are TGTGCCAGTAGTACCTCTGGAAACACCATATATTTT. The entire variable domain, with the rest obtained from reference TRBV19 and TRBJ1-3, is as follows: DGGITQSPKYLFRKEGQNVTLSCEQNLNHDAMYWYRQDPGQGLRLIYYSQIVNDFQKGDIAEGYSVSREKKESFPLTVTSAQKNPTAFYLCASSTSGNTIYFGEGSWLTVV.

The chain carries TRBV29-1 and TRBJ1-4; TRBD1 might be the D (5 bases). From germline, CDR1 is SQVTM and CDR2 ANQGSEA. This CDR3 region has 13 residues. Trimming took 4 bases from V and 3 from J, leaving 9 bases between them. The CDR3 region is CSVGPGPNEKLFF. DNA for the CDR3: TGCAGCGTTGGGCCGGGGCCTAATGAAAAACTGTTTTTT. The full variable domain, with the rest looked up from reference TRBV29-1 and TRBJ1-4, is SAVISQKPSRDICQRGTSLTIQCQVDSQVTMMFWYRQQPGQSLTLIATANQGSEATYESGFVIDKFPISRPNLTFSTLTVSNMSPEDSSIYLCSVGPGPNEKLFFGSGTQLSVL.

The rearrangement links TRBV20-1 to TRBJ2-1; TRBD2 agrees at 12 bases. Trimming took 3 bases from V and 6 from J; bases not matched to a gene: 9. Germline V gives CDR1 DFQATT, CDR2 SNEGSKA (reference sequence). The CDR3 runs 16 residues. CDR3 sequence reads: CSARHGTSGPRNEQFF. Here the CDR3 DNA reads TGCAGTGCTAGGCACGGGACTAGCGGGCCTCGCAATGAGCAGTTCTTC.

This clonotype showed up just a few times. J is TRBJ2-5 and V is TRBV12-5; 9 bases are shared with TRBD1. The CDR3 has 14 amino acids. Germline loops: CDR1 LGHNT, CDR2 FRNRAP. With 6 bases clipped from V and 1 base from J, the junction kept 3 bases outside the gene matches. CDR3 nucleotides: TGTGCTAGTGGGAAGGGACAGGGCCAAGAGACCCAGTACTTC. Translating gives CASGKGQGQETQYF.

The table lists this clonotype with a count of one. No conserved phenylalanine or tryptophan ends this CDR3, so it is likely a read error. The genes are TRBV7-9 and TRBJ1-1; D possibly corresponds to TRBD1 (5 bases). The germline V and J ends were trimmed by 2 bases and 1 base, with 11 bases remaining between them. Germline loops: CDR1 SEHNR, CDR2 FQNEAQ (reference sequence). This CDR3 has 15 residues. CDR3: CASSLRDGSNTEAFL. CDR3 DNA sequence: TGTGCCAGCAGCTTACGGGACGGCTCGAACACTGAAGCTTTCCTT.

The CDR3 sequence: CASSYLTINGYTF. In nucleotides, the CDR3 is TGTGCCAGCAGTTACTTGACGATTAACGGCTACACCTTC. The chain combines TRBV6-2 or TRBV6-3 with TRBJ1-2; D gene ambiguous. The germline V and J ends were trimmed by 1 base and 8 bases, with 11 bases remaining between them. CDR1 and CDR2 from the germline V gene are MNHEY and SVGEGT. The CDR3 consists of 13 residues.

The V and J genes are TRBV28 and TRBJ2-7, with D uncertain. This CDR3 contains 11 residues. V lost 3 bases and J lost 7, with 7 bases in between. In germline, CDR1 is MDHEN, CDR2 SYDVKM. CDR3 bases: TGTGCCAGCAGTTTGGCTAGGGAGCAGTACTTC. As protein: CASSLAREQYF.

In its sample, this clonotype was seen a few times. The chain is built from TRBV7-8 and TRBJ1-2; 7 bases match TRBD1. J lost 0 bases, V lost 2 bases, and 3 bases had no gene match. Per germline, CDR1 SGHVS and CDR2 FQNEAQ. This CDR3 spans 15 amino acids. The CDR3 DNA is TGTGCCAGCAGCTTAAGGGACAGCCCTAACTATGGCTACACCTTC. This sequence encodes CASSLRDSPNYGYTF.

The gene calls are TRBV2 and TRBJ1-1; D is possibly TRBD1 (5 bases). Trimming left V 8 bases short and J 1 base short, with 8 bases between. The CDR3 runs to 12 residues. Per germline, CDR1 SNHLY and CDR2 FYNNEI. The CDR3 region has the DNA TGTGCCAGCCTCACAGGGAACACTGAAGCTTTCTTT. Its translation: CASLTGNTEAFF.

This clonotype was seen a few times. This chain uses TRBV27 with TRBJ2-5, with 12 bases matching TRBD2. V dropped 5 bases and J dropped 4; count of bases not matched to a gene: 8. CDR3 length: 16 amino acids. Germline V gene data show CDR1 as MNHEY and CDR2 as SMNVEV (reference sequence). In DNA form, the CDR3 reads TGTGCCAGCAGTGACCTAGCGGGAGGGCCGGGAGAGACCCAGTACTTC. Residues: CASSDLAGGPGETQYF.

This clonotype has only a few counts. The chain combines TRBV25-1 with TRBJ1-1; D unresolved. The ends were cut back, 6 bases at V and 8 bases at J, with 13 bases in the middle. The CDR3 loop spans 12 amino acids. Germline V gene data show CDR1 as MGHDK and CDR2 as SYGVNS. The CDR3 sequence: CASRKDLQEAFF. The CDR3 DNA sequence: TGTGCCAGCAGAAAGGACCTACAAGAAGCTTTCTTT.

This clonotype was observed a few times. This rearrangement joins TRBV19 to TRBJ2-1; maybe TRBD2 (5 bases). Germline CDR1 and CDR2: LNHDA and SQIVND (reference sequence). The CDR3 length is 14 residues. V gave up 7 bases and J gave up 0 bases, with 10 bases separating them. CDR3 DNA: TGTGCCAGTACCCTGGGGAGCTCCTACAATGAGCAGTTCTTC. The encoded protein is CASTLGSSYNEQFF.

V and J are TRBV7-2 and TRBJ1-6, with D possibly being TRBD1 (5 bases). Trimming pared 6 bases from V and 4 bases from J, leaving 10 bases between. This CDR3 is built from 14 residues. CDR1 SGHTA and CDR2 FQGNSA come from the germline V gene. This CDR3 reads CASRPDTYNSPLHF. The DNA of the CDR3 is TGTGCCAGCAGGCCGGACACATATAATTCACCCCTCCACTTT.

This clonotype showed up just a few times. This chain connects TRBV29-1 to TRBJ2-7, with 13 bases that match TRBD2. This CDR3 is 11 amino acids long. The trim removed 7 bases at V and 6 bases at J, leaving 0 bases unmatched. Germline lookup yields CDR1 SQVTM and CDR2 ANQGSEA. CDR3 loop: CSGTSGSEQYF. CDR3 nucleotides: TGCAGCGGGACTAGCGGGAGCGAGCAGTACTTC.

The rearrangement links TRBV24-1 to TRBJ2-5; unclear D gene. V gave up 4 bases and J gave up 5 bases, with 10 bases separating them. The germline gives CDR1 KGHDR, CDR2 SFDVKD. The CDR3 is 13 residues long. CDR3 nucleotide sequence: TGTGCCACCAGTGACGGCGCTAGGGAGACCCAGTACTTC. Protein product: CATSDGARETQYF.

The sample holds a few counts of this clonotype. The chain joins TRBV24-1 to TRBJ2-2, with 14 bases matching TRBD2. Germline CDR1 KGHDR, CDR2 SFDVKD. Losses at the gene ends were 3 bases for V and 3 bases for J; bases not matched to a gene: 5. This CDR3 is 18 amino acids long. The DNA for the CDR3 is TGTGCCACCAGTGATATTGGACTAGCGGGAGGACACACCGGGGAGCTGTTTTTT. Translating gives CATSDIGLAGGHTGELFF.